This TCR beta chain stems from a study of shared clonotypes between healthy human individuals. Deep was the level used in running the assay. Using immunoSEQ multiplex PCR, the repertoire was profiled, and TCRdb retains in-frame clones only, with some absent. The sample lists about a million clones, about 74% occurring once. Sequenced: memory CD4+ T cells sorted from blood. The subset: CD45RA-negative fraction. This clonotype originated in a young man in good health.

Here the CDR3 DNA reads TGTGCCAGCAGCCCGGACAGGAATTCACCCCTCCACTTT. Translation: CASSPDRNSPLHF. The J gene is TRBJ1-6, the V gene TRBV5-4, with 7 nucleotides matching TRBD1. Germline CDR1 is SGHNT and CDR2 is YYREEE (reference sequence). The CDR3 runs 13 residues. Germline trimming cut 4 bases from V and 7 bases from J; bases unmatched to any gene: 2.